This TCR beta chain was sequenced during a study of CXCR3-negative and CXCR3-positive naive CD8 T cells. The CDR3 sequence is 13 residues long. Germline V lookup: CDR1 DFQATT, CDR2 SNEGSKA (reference sequence). 5' RACE that incorporated UMI labels was used to prepare the TRB cDNA libraries. TCRdb re-called the 5' RACE reads; one entry per CDR3 protein, DNA not given. The sample has 6,000 to 8,500 distinct CDR3 sequences; the top ten hold approximately 1.6%. Of note for this clonotype: Its antigen is unknown.

Study outcomes and limitations: Both of the naive subsets showed about the same high diversity, but memory CD8+ cells had much less. For naive cells, CXCR3-negative and CXCR3-positive subsets had similar TRBV-TRBJ usage; for memory cells, usage differed.

This clonotype was obtained from a human donor in good health. Some clones in this sample may be carry-over from other donors' samples. Sequencing was carried out using naive CXCR3- CD8+ T cells from blood. Subset: CD45RO-CCR7+CD27+CD95- naive CD8+ T cells lacking CXCR3 (TNR3-). The chain recombines TRBV20-1 with TRBJ2-5; TCRdb names TRBD1, which stays unverified in the absence of DNA. The CDR3: CSARTEQKETQYF.